Presented here are 4 T cell receptor beta chains from one specimen sequenced in a study of blood T cell repertoires in COVID-19 (dated by TCRdb to 2020 to 2021). Receptor libraries were prepared by the immunoSEQ multiplex PCR assay. TCRdb took over this immuneACCESS table, retaining in-frame rearrangements with V and J assigned. Such tables are incomplete; in checked studies, under half of the missing clones stem from an unresolved V gene, and the remainder is unexplained. Counted in this sample were roughly 380,000 clones; approximately 89% of them appeared once. The ten largest clones take up roughly 1.6% of the sample. The sequencing input was peripheral blood. Every receptor here comes from a woman aged 40-49 years with COVID-19, enrolled during active disease.

This clone was recorded once. V gene TRBV11-2 combines with J gene TRBJ1-3; D gene ambiguous. Germline assignment: CDR1 SGHAT and CDR2 FQNNGV. This CDR3 comprises 16 residues. The ends were cut back, 0 bases at V and 2 bases at J, with 11 bases in the middle. The CDR3 DNA reads TGTGCCAGCAGCTTAGATCTTGTGGCGGCTGGAAACACCATATATTTT. Translating gives CASSLDLVAAGNTIYF.

This clone was observed a few times. This CDR3 is CASSLTGGNYGYTF. The CDR3 DNA follows: TGTGCCAGCAGCTTGACAGGGGGCAACTATGGCTACACCTTC. The chain has TRBV5-8 and TRBJ1-2, with 9 bases matching TRBD1. Germline CDR1 and CDR2: SGHTS and YDEGEE. Trimming took 1 base from V and 2 from J; bases not matched to a gene: 0. This CDR3 has 14 residues.

The chain links TRBV3-1 (or the pseudogene TRBV3-2) to TRBJ2-5; weak D call: TRBD2 (5 bases). The germline CDR1 and CDR2 sequences are LGHDT and YNNKEL (reference sequence). V lost 0 bases and J lost 2, with 16 bases in between. The CDR3 runs to 17 residues. CDR3 nucleotides: TGTGCCAGCAGCCAAGATCGTTGCGACGGAGGACAAGAGACCCAGTACTTC. Translating gives CASSQDRCDGGQETQYF.

V gene TRBV4-3 combines with J gene TRBJ2-4; D possibly corresponds to TRBD1 (5 bases). V lost 0 bases to trimming and J lost 0 bases, with 12 bases between them. CDR3 length: 17 amino acids. Germline CDR1 and CDR2: LGHNA and YSLEER. The CDR3 sequence: CASSQDEGRGAKNIQYF. CDR3 sequence (DNA): TGCGCCAGCAGCCAAGATGAAGGTAGGGGAGCCAAAAACATTCAGTACTTC.